The rows below give T cell receptor beta chains drawn from one sample of a study of Tregs in tolerant kidney transplant recipients. Measured with immunoSEQ multiplex PCR; TCRdb has only the in-frame clones, and not every one. The table lists 75,000 to 100,000 clones, roughly 93% of them singletons, with approximately 1.5% in the top ten. The specimen comprised CD4+ T cells from blood (PBMCs), sampled 12 months after the transplant. These receptors all come from a human patient who received a combined kidney and bone marrow transplant. Some of the T cells might come from the graft donor. The CDR3 runs from the conserved cysteine through the conserved F or W. Each record gives: clone size, J gene, D gene, V gene, CDR3 protein, CDR3 DNA. The D gene is left open where the match is weak. A clone size is listed for some rows: how often the clone was seen (once, few, many), or a class if it is expanded.

.,TRBJ2-7,TRBD1,TRBV28,CASYSDRGPSYEQYF,TGTGCCAGCTACTCCGACAGGGGGCCCTCCTACGAGCAGTACTTC
.,TRBJ1-2,.,TRBV6-5,CASSLDSNYGYTF,TGTGCCAGCAGCCTGGACAGTAACTATGGCTACACCTTC
.,TRBJ1-2,TRBD1,TRBV28,CASTLTGDGYTF,TGTGCCAGCACCTTGACAGGGGATGGCTACACCTTC
.,TRBJ2-5,.,TRBV6-6,CASASHLEETQYF,TGTGCCAGCGCTAGCCATTTAGAAGAGACCCAGTACTTC
.,TRBJ2-5,TRBD1,TRBV5-4,CASSLEGQGGETQYF,TGTGCCAGCAGCTTGGAGGGACAGGGTGGGGAGACCCAGTACTTC
.,TRBJ2-7,.,TRBV27,CASRKGGHYEQYF,TGTGCCAGCAGAAAAGGGGGACACTACGAGCAGTACTTC
.,TRBJ1-2,.,TRBV5-6,CASSPKTGFGYGYTF,TGTGCCAGCAGCCCTAAAACAGGGTTTGGGTATGGCTACACCTTC
.,TRBJ1-6,.,TRBV7-9,CASSLPQGNNSPLHF,TGTGCCAGCAGCTTACCACAGGGTAACAATTCACCCCTCCACTTT
once,TRBJ2-7,.,TRBV25-1,CASSEEGLPTAYEQYF,TGTGCCAGCAGTGAAGAGGGACTCCCGACGGCCTACGAGCAGTACTTC
.,TRBJ2-5,TRBD1,TRBV2,CASGTDQETQYF,TGTGCCAGCGGGACAGACCAAGAGACCCAGTACTTC
once,TRBJ2-2,.,TRBV12-5,CASGLVIFSNTGELFF,TGTGCTAGTGGTTTGGTAATCTTCTCGAACACCGGGGAGCTGTTTTTT
.,TRBJ2-2,.,TRBV7-3,CASGAAAGELFF,TGTGCCAGCGGGGCAGCCGCCGGGGAGCTGTTTTTT
once,TRBJ2-7,TRBD2,TRBV7-2,CASSLEGTSGGRNEQYF,TGTGCCAGCAGCTTAGAAGGGACTAGCGGGGGAAGGAACGAGCAGTACTTC
once,TRBJ1-1,.,TRBV10-3,CAIRTGTSNTEAFF,TGTGCCATCAGGACCGGGACATCGAACACTGAAGCTTTCTTT
.,TRBJ2-1,TRBD1,TRBV9,CASSVATRQGPNEQFF,TGTGCCAGCAGCGTAGCTACGCGACAGGGCCCTAATGAGCAGTTCTTC
once,TRBJ1-1,.,TRBV23-1,CASNFRDKNTEAFF,TGCGCCAGCAACTTCCGGGACAAGAACACTGAAGCTTTCTTT
.,TRBJ1-5,TRBD1,TRBV7-2,CASRRQGDGQPQHF,TGTGCCAGCAGGCGACAGGGCGACGGTCAGCCCCAGCATTTT
.,TRBJ2-1,TRBD1,TRBV5-4,CASISSTGQAIYNEQFF,TGTGCCAGCATCTCGTCGACGGGACAGGCTATATACAATGAGCAGTTCTTC
.,TRBJ1-5,.,TRBV7-9,CASSPPGLRQPQHF,TGTGCCAGCAGCCCTCCCGGACTCAGGCAGCCCCAGCATTTT
.,TRBJ2-1,TRBD2,TRBV25-1,CASKGLAGNEQFF,TGTGCCAGCAAGGGACTAGCGGGGAATGAGCAGTTCTTC
once,TRBJ2-7,TRBD2,TRBV11-3,CASSLESGGYEQYF,TGTGCCAGCAGCTTAGAATCGGGGGGCTACGAGCAGTACTTC
.,TRBJ2-1,TRBD2,TRBV4-2,CASSKRASGGAGNEQFF,TGTGCCAGCAGCAAGCGGGCTAGCGGGGGGGCCGGAAATGAGCAGTTCTTC
.,TRBJ2-7,TRBD1,TRBV7-3,CASSLTGTVPYEQYF,TGTGCCAGCAGCTTAACGGGGACAGTTCCCTACGAGCAGTACTTC
.,TRBJ1-6,.,TRBV28,CASSYHSNSPLHF,TGTGCCAGCAGTTACCACAGCAATTCACCCCTCCACTTT
.,TRBJ1-2,.,TRBV10-3,CAISETFPTGHYGYTF,TGTGCCATCAGTGAGACTTTCCCGACAGGACACTATGGCTACACCTTC
few,TRBJ1-4,.,TRBV19,CASSIALTGPGEKLFF,TGTGCCAGTAGTATAGCCTTGACAGGACCAGGGGAAAAACTGTTTTTT
.,TRBJ1-5,TRBD1,TRBV6-6,CASAQGDQPQHF,TGTGCCAGTGCGCAGGGGGATCAGCCCCAGCATTTT
.,TRBJ2-3,.,TRBV10-3,CAISESIQGMNTQYF,TGTGCCATCAGTGAGTCGATTCAGGGAATGAATACGCAGTATTTT
.,TRBJ1-2,.,TRBV6-6,CASSYGREGSNYGYTF,TGTGCCAGCAGTTATGGCAGGGAGGGATCTAACTATGGCTACACCTTC
.,TRBJ2-3,.,TRBV28,CASRTGTDTQYF,TGTGCCAGCAGAACGGGCACAGATACGCAGTATTTT
.,TRBJ1-2,TRBD1,TRBV5-6,CASSLERGRGYGYTF,TGTGCCAGCAGCTTGGAGAGGGGGCGAGGGTATGGCTACACCTTC
.,TRBJ1-1,TRBD1,TRBV27,CASSFGTGLGAFF,TGTGCCAGCAGTTTCGGGACAGGTCTAGGAGCTTTCTTT
.,TRBJ1-2,TRBD1,TRBV5-4,CASSLGQGANYGYTF,TGTGCCAGCAGCTTGGGACAGGGGGCGAACTATGGCTACACCTTC
once,TRBJ1-1,.,TRBV4-1,CASSQPLQGNTEAFF,TGCGCCAGCAGCCAGCCATTACAGGGAAACACTGAAGCTTTCTTT
.,TRBJ2-7,TRBD2,TRBV2,CASSEPLAGGGEQYF,TGTGCCAGCAGTGAACCCCTAGCGGGAGGTGGAGAGCAGTACTTC
.,TRBJ1-4,TRBD1,TRBV5-6,CASSSMGTGVLFF,TGTGCCAGCAGCTCCATGGGGACAGGGGTACTGTTTTTT
.,TRBJ2-5,TRBD1,TRBV7-2,CASSYTGEETQYF,TGTGCCAGCAGTTATACAGGGGAAGAGACCCAGTACTTC
.,TRBJ2-1,TRBD1,TRBV11-3,CASSLEGTGPVSYNEQFF,TGTGCCAGCAGCTTAGAAGGGACAGGGCCGGTCTCCTACAATGAGCAGTTCTTC
once,TRBJ2-7,.,TRBV7-9,CASSLSGYSYEQYF,TGTGCCAGCAGCCTCTCAGGGTACTCCTACGAGCAGTACTTC
.,TRBJ1-2,TRBD1,TRBV28,CASRTGLDYGYTF,TGTGCCAGCAGGACAGGGTTAGACTATGGCTACACCTTC
.,TRBJ1-3,TRBD1,TRBV7-9,CASNQGANGNTIYF,TGTGCCAGCAACCAGGGGGCGAACGGAAACACCATATATTTT
.,TRBJ1-2,.,TRBV29-1,CSVGGRRSYGYTF,TGCAGCGTTGGAGGAAGGCGTTCCTATGGCTACACCTTC
once,TRBJ1-1,.,TRBV28,CASNSGENTEAFF,TGTGCCAGCAACTCGGGAGAGAACACTGAAGCTTTCTTT
once,TRBJ2-7,.,TRBV7-2,CASQLAFSSYEQYF,TGTGCCAGTCAGTTAGCGTTTAGCTCCTACGAGCAGTACTTC
.,TRBJ2-7,TRBD1,TRBV7-3,CASSRDRGYEQYF,TGTGCCAGCAGCCGAGACAGGGGCTACGAGCAGTACTTC
.,TRBJ1-3,.,TRBV30,CAWSVRLISGNTIYF,TGTGCCTGGAGTGTACGACTGATCTCTGGAAACACCATATATTTT
once,TRBJ2-7,TRBD1,TRBV18,CASSKGADSYEQYF,TGTGCCAGCTCAAAGGGGGCGGATTCCTACGAGCAGTACTTC
.,TRBJ1-1,.,TRBV6-5,CASTRNTEAFF,TGTGCCAGCACCCGGAACACTGAAGCTTTCTTT
.,TRBJ2-3,.,TRBV5-4,CASSLSRADTQYF,TGTGCCAGCAGCTTGAGCAGGGCAGATACGCAGTATTTT
.,TRBJ2-7,.,TRBV19,CASSTLFSYEQYF,TGTGCCAGTAGCACCCTATTTTCCTACGAGCAGTACTTC
.,TRBJ1-5,.,TRBV4-1,CASSQDWISGEGRGKPQHF,TGCGCCAGCAGCCAAGATTGGATAAGCGGGGAAGGACGAGGGAAGCCCCAGCATTTT
.,TRBJ1-2,.,TRBV6-1,CASFLGGADGYTF,TGTGCCAGTTTCCTAGGGGGTGCGGATGGCTACACCTTC
.,TRBJ2-4,.,TRBV7-9,CASSPQSRGLAKNIQYF,TGTGCCAGCAGCCCACAAAGTAGGGGTCTAGCCAAAAACATTCAGTACTTC
.,TRBJ2-7,.,TRBV7-9,CASSLPGSVLREQYF,TGTGCCAGCAGCTTACCAGGGTCCGTGTTGCGCGAGCAGTACTTC
.,TRBJ2-7,TRBD1,TRBV11-2,CASSLTGTGLDEQYF,TGTGCCAGCAGCTTAACCGGGACAGGGTTGGACGAGCAGTACTTC
.,TRBJ2-7,TRBD2,TRBV5-4,CASSFDRLAGGYEQYF,TGTGCCAGCAGCTTTGATCGACTAGCGGGAGGGTACGAGCAGTACTTC
.,TRBJ1-2,.,TRBV7-6,CASSLSGTGSYGYTF,TGTGCCAGCAGCCTAAGTGGAACAGGGTCGTACGGCTACACCTTC
.,TRBJ1-2,.,TRBV11-2,CASSLDRIHGYTF,TGTGCCAGCAGCTTAGACAGGATCCATGGCTACACCTTC
.,TRBJ2-1,TRBD1,TRBV28,CASSWNRRTGAEQFF,TGTGCCAGCAGTTGGAACCGTAGGACAGGGGCTGAGCAGTTCTTC
.,TRBJ2-2,TRBD2,TRBV27,CASTWERENTGELFF,TGTGCCAGCACCTGGGAGCGGGAGAACACCGGGGAGCTGTTTTTT